This T cell receptor (beta chain) came from a study of blood T cell repertoires in COVID-19. On the study more broadly: T cells, B-cell-depleted T cells, or PBMCs provided the cDNA or gDNA that served as material.

Profiled with immunoSEQ multiplex PCR; TCRdb holds only in-frame clones, not every one. The top ten clones hold just under 2% of a sample with 130,000 to 150,000 clones, 65% to 80% of them seen once. The germline V and J ends were trimmed by 5 bases and 3 bases, with 5 bases remaining between them. Germline V gives CDR1 MDHEN, CDR2 SYDVKM. The CDR3 runs to 11 residues. V usage is TRBV28 and J usage is TRBJ2-7; D remains unclear. The sequence came from a woman aged 60-75 years with acute or convalescent COVID-19. The sequenced material came from peripheral blood. The DNA of the CDR3 is TGTGCCAGCAGTCGGGTCTACGAGCAGTACTTC. Translating it yields CASSRVYEQYF.